This T cell receptor (beta chain) was recovered during a study of cytomegalovirus exposure and HLA in healthy donors (dated by TCRdb to 2016 to 2017). Concerning the study at large: An earlier analysis of about 530 of the donors reported approximately 280 Gb of sequence data and about 120 million unique TCR beta sequences obtained from about 200 million T cells. All discovery cohort repertoires had been generated using a single sequencing platform. HLA typing covered class I and class II loci at four-digit resolution. Along with the roughly 670-subject first cohort, a separate validation cohort of over a hundred different subjects was used. Typing coverage differed by locus: A, B, C, DRB1 and DQB1 were typed in about 620-640 donors, DQA1 in about 550, DPA1 in around 610, and DPB1 in roughly 450. Roughly 290 gigabases of sequencing data and roughly 80 million unique TCR sequences made up an early release that covered approximately 620 HLA-typed donors. Because of strong linkage in the cohort, four or five DR-DQ haplotypes were treated as single units for association and clustering. Of the 398 genotyped donors, 81% fell in the genetic ancestry cluster associated with self-reported Caucasian donors. Among 300 to 450 genotyped donors of the cohort, an average of approximately 230,000 unique TCR beta nucleotide sequences were sequenced per donor, roughly 18% of them non-productive. To predict cytomegalovirus infection status, the study brought together high-throughput TCR immunosequencing, statistical association of individual TCRs with disease status, and machine learning. Donor age, sex, ethnicity and CMV serostatus were compiled together with the repertoire data. To decide whether each TCR beta V gene segment behaved as functional or pseudogenic, an earlier analysis of approximately 590 of the donors relied on high-throughput TCR beta sequencing. The study used immunosequencing to profile the T cell repertoires of 666 subjects and linked those repertoires to cytomegalovirus serostatus. A later analysis re-examined previously published TCR beta repertoires from roughly 650 donors and added high-resolution HLA genotyping to investigate patterns of TCR occurrence. The later analysis used no new phenotypic data to find candidate immune exposures, relying instead on TCR beta sequences and their occurrence across donors. Genome-wide SNP genotypes for about 65% of the roughly 670 donors were used in a later genetic analysis, which treated that subset as a discovery cohort. The study aimed to test whether signatures of past pathogen exposure could be identified by cataloging public T cell receptors.

From the cysteine through the phenylalanine, the CDR3 covers 16 amino acids. The retained sequence is limited to the CDR3, 48 bases, with the frame set at the first base. From a lookup of the germline V gene (reference sequence), CDR1 and CDR2 are SGHNT and YYREEE. At the junction V is shortened by 0 bases and J by 5 bases, with 17 bases in between. The library was produced with the immunoSEQ multiplex PCR assay. For the multiplex PCR, a mixture combining 60 forward primers for TCR Vbeta segments and 13 reverse primers for TCR Jbeta segments was used. The CDR3 region of rearranged TCR beta genes was amplified from genomic DNA by a multiplex PCR assay. The Illumina HiSeq System was used to sequence the amplified TCR beta libraries as 87-base-pair reads. From the authors' description of their analysis: A later analysis tallied roughly 76 million unique TCR beta chains across the 650 to 750 repertoires, and about 12 million of those chains were shared by two or more donors. Raw reads were error-corrected and collapsed into unique sequences by a nearest-neighbor algorithm in which closely related sequences were merged to remove PCR and sequencing errors. To assign V, D and J gene segments, CDR3 sequences were aligned to IMGT reference sequences. For a sequence to be retained, at least a six-nucleotide match to both a V gene segment and a J gene segment was required. A rearrangement was called productive if the CDR3 had no stop codons and remained in frame with V and J, and every other rearrangement was called non-productive. Following IMGT convention, CDR3 was defined as the stretch from the second conserved V-encoded cysteine up to the conserved J-encoded phenylalanine. Sequences without an unambiguous match to a single V gene segment were excluded from the earlier analysis of 450 to 750 of the donors. In an earlier analysis of several hundred of the donors, a V segment was called functional when productive rearrangements were above 56.7%, and segregating when the standard deviation between donors exceeded 5%. A statistical classification framework was developed to diagnose cytomegalovirus status using the catalog of TCR beta chain sequences. In a later analysis, TCR nucleotide sequences were compared against IMGT/GENE-DB human TR gene sequences so that V and J genes could be assigned. A later analysis assigned CDR3 sequences and most-parsimonious VDJ recombination scenarios with the TCRdist pipeline. In a later analysis, every TCR beta chain was defined by the combination of its CDR3 amino acid sequence and its V-gene family, and reads without a unique V-gene family were dropped. A later analysis removed several hundred highly shared, low-generation-probability nucleotide sequences to deal with suspected cross-contamination and a sequencing artifact. In a later analysis, a clonal expansion index was calculated for each public chain from normalized within-repertoire ranks of inferred template counts. In a later analysis, generation probabilities were computed using a VDJ recombination model fitted to out-of-frame rearrangements, and the results were checked against IGoR. In a later analysis, hypergeometric tests were used to score TCR-TCR, TCR-HLA and TCR-CMV co-occurrence, with a repertoire-size bias correction applied to TCR pairs. In a later analysis, false discovery rates were estimated by permuting HLA or CMV assignments 20 times. A later analysis grouped co-occurring TCRs with DBSCAN, adding TCRdist sequence similarity when clustering within HLA-allele-positive subsets. For co-occurrence clustering, repertoires with fewer than 30,000 or more than 120,000 public chains were excluded, along with a handful of repertoires with anomalous nucleotide sharing. Held by TCRdb, this immuneACCESS table contains in-frame sequences only and omits some clones. Under half of the omission traces to an unresolved V gene where checked; the cause of the rest is unknown. V and J calls plus clone size are reproduced from that table; the DNA served to infer D and trimming. This sample comprises 100,000 to 120,000 clones, around 80% of them detected only once. The top ten clones comprise 10% to 15% of the sample.

The paper as a whole reports these results and caveats: The earlier analysis of approximately 590 of the donors excluded about 16 rarely observed V segments, including chromosome 9 orphons, because counts were too low. In a later analysis, TCR association rates were found to vary across HLA loci, with the most associated TCRs seen for DRB1 alleles and the fewest for HLA-C alleles. In a later analysis, HLA-associated TCR beta chains were found to be more clonally expanded and to have lower generation probabilities than equally common non-associated chains. When HLA alleles, especially DR and DQ, strongly co-occurred, TCR associations were difficult to assign to individual alleles. In an earlier analysis of around 500 of the donors, most TCR beta V segments appeared in productive rearrangements about 87% or about 30% of the time, broadly matching IMGT annotations. Because some donors lacked HLA typing at each locus, the association tests relied only on the typed subset. A further reported finding was that TCR beta sequences accurately predicted the HLA-A and HLA-B alleles for most subjects in the first cohort. A cluster of highly shared sequence variants was judged likely to be a technical artifact of the sequencing pipeline. In a later analysis, most CMV-associated TCR beta chains were found to appear HLA-restricted, with HLA associations seemingly driven largely by CMV exposure. A later analysis reported that several top co-occurrence clusters appeared linked to parvovirus B19, influenza, CMV and Epstein-Barr virus. Correlated functional status among segregating V segments might reflect linkage disequilibrium, but an unknown experimental factor could not be ruled out. Across donors, most TCR sequences were observed very rarely, whereas some public TCRs were present in many individuals. In this cohort, only TCR beta chains were sequenced, and detectable features were limited by the absence of alpha or paired-chain data. An association between a missense DCLRE1C variant and V-gene and J-gene trimming of TCR beta chains was found in a later genetic analysis and replicated in an independent cohort. Some IMGT-functional V segments, including TRBV6-2 and TRBV6-3, could not be told apart with the 87-base-pair reads, so those segments were excluded. The only immune exposure information available for the cohort was CMV serostatus. The authors suggested that the approach could potentially be extended to other disease states and immunological phenotypes. Sequencing depth was assumed to be roughly uniform across donors in the presence/absence analyses, though that assumption may not hold. In the study, approximately 150 TCR beta chains were listed as associated with cytomegalovirus. Specific HLA alleles were associated with more than 15,000 TCR beta sequences at a false discovery rate of 0.05 in a later analysis. In both the original and validation cohorts, the classifier was reported to diagnose cytomegalovirus status with high specificity and sensitivity. Three of the identified cytomegalovirus-associated TCR beta chains were confirmed in vitro to be specific for cytomegalovirus antigens. Compared with the roughly 700-donor mean, donors in an Asian-associated ancestry cluster had fewer N-insertions in productive TCRs, according to a later genetic analysis.

The cohort consisted of hundreds of healthy bone marrow donors. At the time of sampling, all cohort members were nominally healthy, though unrecorded immune exposures were likely present. The donor tested CMV seropositive and was one of the 289 seropositive cohort members. A peripheral blood sample was collected from each donor, and TCR beta sequencing was performed on peripheral blood mononuclear cells. Genomic DNA extraction from the blood cell samples was performed with the Qiagen DNeasy Blood Extraction Kit. Notes on this clone: Its cognate antigen has yet to be identified. No base-level quality is on record; no much larger clone is a single base apart.

The chain is made from TRBV5-4 and TRBJ1-2, with no confident D gene call. The sample consisted of PBMCs. This TCR was recovered from a man younger than 45 in good health and CMV-seropositive. The CDR3 region: CASSLESTEAVYGYTF. The DNA sequence follows: TGTGCCAGCAGCTTGGAATCCACGGAGGCGGTTTATGGCTACACCTTC.